The next 3 T cell receptor beta chains were all read from a single sample in a study of blood T cell repertoires in COVID-19. Method: immunoSEQ multiplex PCR; TCRdb's copy keeps in-frame clones and lacks some. Of 210,000 or so clones in the sample, 78% were seen once. Input material: peripheral blood. The source of these receptors is an elderly woman with active or convalescent COVID-19.

The rearrangement links TRBV7-6 to TRBJ1-6, with a weak D call TRBD1 (6 bases). The CDR3 has 14 residues. From germline, CDR1 is SGHVS and CDR2 FNYEAQ. Trimming removed 5 bases at V and 7 bases at J, with 12 bases between. CDR3 DNA: TGTGCCAGCAGCCCCGACAGGACCAATTCACCCCTCCACTTT. Its protein is CASSPDRTNSPLHF.

CDR3 nucleotides: TGTGCCAGCAGTAAAACTACCCGCACAGATACGCAGTATTTT. This encodes CASSKTTRTDTQYF. The chain has TRBV2 and TRBJ2-3; D is unresolved. CDR3 length: 14 residues. Germline V gene data show CDR1 as SNHLY and CDR2 as FYNNEI. The ends were cut back, 5 bases at V and 1 base at J, with 10 bases in the middle.

This clone is a singleton in its sample. For the CDR3, the DNA is TGTGCCAGCTCACCACGAGTTCAAGAGACCCAGTACTTC. Residues: CASSPRVQETQYF. The V call is TRBV18, the J call TRBJ2-5; D is undetermined. CDR3 length equals 13 residues. Germline V gene data show CDR1 as KGHSH and CDR2 as LQKENI. Trimming left V 1 base short and J 2 bases short, with 5 bases between. Looking up the rest from reference TRBV18 and TRBJ2-5 gives the full variable domain: NAGVMQNPRHLVRRRGQEARLRCSPMKGHSHVYWYRQLPEEGLKFMVYLQKENIIDESGMPKERFSAEFPKEGPSILRIQQVVRGDSAAYFCASSPRVQETQYFGPGTRLLVL.